Listed here is a single T cell receptor beta chain. Sequencing targeted expressed TCRB transcripts, as all isolated RNA had been reverse transcribed. The assay was immunoSEQ multiplex PCR, and TCRdb's table has in-frame clones only and misses some. Here the sample spans tens of thousands of clones, roughly a third being singletons. The V and J ends lost 0 bases and 5 bases respectively, with 22 bases between them. This CDR3 has 19 amino acids. From germline, CDR1 is LGHNA and CDR2 YNFKEQ. The data stem from a study of beta chain features in type 1 diabetes. The chain combines TRBV4-2 with TRBJ1-4; D unclear. This receptor was taken from a woman under 30 in good health. The source material was stem cell memory CD4+ T cells from blood. Written as DNA, the CDR3 is TGTGCCAGCAGCCAAGAGTCACTAGCAGGTTCGGGCGGAAATGAAAAACTGTTTTTT. It codes for CASSQESLAGSGGNEKLFF.